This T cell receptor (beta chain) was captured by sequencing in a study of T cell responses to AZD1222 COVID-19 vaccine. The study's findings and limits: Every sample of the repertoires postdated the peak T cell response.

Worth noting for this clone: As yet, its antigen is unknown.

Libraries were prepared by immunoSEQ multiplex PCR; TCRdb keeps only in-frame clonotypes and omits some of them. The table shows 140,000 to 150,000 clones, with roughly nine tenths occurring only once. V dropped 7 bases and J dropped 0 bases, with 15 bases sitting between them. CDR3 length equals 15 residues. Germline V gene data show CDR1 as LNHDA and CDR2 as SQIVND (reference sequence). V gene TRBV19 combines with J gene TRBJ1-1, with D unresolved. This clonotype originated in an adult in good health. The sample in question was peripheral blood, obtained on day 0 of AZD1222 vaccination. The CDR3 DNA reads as TGTGCCAGTATCGAACGTAGAAACATGAACACTGAAGCTTTCTTT. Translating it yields CASIERRNMNTEAFF.